This T cell receptor (beta chain) was documented in a study of shared clonotypes between healthy human individuals. The germline CDR1 and CDR2 sequences are MNHEY and SMNVEV (reference sequence). V was clipped by 2 bases and J by 8 bases; unmatched bases: 2. The CDR3 loop spans 14 amino acids. Clones were read by immunoSEQ multiplex PCR, and TCRdb kept only the in-frame ones, dropping some. The sample contains about 1.5 million clones, approximately 98% of which appear only once. This TCR came from a man between 25 and 39 years old in good health. The sequencing sample was made of naive CD4+ T cells sorted from blood. Subset: CD45RA+ positively selected. The chain couples TRBV27 to TRBJ1-4, with 10 bases identical to TRBD1. The DNA of the CDR3 is TGTGCCAGCAGTTTAGACAGGGGGCGCGAAAAACTGTTTTTT. This encodes CASSLDRGREKLFF. Full variable domain (remainder filled in from reference TRBV27 and TRBJ1-4): EAQVTQNPRYLITVTGKKLTVTCSQNMNHEYMSWYRQDPGLGLRQIYYSMNVEVTDKGDVPEGYKVSRKEKRNFPLILESPSPNQTSLYFCASSLDRGREKLFFGSGTQLSVL.